The 25 T cell receptor beta chains below all came from one sample that was sequenced in a study of CD8+CD57+ T cells in acquired aplastic anemia. Using genomic DNA as the template, TCR beta VDJ and CDR3 profiling was carried out. TCRdb analysed the reads with MiXCR anew, one entry per CDR3 protein. The sample consists of some 70,000 distinct CDR3 sequences, under 65% of them appearing once. Sequenced input: sorted CD4+, CD8+, or CD8+CD57+ T cells (not recorded which) from PBMCs. These receptors were obtained from a human donor in good health, serving as a control.

In this sample, this clonotype turned up many times. V usage is TRBV5-1 and J usage is TRBJ1-2, with 7 bases fitting TRBD1. Per the germline V gene, CDR1 is SGHRS and CDR2 is YFSETQ. V was pared by 2 bases and J by 3 bases, with 7 bases of the junction left unmatched. The CDR3 sequence is 15 residues long. The DNA of the CDR3 is TGCGCCAGCAGCTTAGCACCGCAGGGGGACTATGGCTACACCTTC. It yields the protein CASSLAPQGDYGYTF. The full variable domain, with the rest looked up from reference TRBV5-1 and TRBJ1-2, is KAGVTQTPRYLIKTRGQQVTLSCSPISGHRSVSWYQQTPGQGLQFLFEYFSETQRNKGNFPGRFSGRQFSNSRSEMNVSTLELGDSALYLCASSLAPQGDYGYTFGSGTRLTVV.

Only one count was recorded for this clonotype. The chain couples TRBV7-2 to TRBJ1-2; D gene ambiguous. Germline CDR1 and CDR2: SGHTA and FQGNSA. This CDR3 has 11 amino acids. V was cut by 4 bases and J by 7 bases, with 7 bases left in between. CDR3 in DNA: TGTGCCAGCAGCTACTTGATTGGCTACACCTTC. This sequence encodes CASSYLIGYTF.

This clonotype is labeled medium-sized. The chain carries TRBV29-1 and TRBJ1-2; D is ambiguous. Trimming took 0 bases from V and 4 from J, leaving 15 bases between them. CDR1 is SQVTM and CDR2 is ANQGSEA in the germline V gene. The CDR3 is 15 residues long. The CDR3 reads CSVEDQREVLYGYTF. CDR3 DNA sequence: TGCAGCGTTGAAGATCAGAGGGAAGTTCTCTATGGCTACACCTTC.

The sample holds many counts of this clonotype. The J gene is TRBJ1-5, the V gene TRBV20-1, with D unresolved. The germline CDR1 and CDR2 sequences are DFQATT and SNEGSKA (reference sequence). The V end lost 0 bases, the J end lost 4 bases, and 10 bases lay between the germline ends. The CDR3 covers 14 residues. CDR3 residues: CSARDLAGNQPQHF. In DNA form, the CDR3 reads TGCAGTGCTAGAGATCTAGCCGGGAATCAGCCCCAGCATTTT.

As regards this clonotype: A much larger clone differs from this one at a single base, so this may be a read error. V usage is TRBV27 and J usage is TRBJ1-1, with a possible D match to TRBD1 (5 bases). The germline CDR1 and CDR2 sequences are MNHEY and SMNVEV (reference sequence). V lost 7 bases and J 4 bases, leaving 10 bases between the germline ends. The CDR3 loop spans 12 amino acids. CDR3: CASMGGSTEAFF. CDR3 nucleotide sequence: TGTGCCAGCATGGGGGGGAGCACTGAAGCTTTCTTT.

This clonotype was picked up many times. This sequence joins TRBV6-4 and TRBJ1-6, with a possible D match to TRBD1 (5 bases). The CDR3 loop spans 13 amino acids. Germline V lookup: CDR1 MRHNA, CDR2 SNTAGT. V lost 7 bases and J 14 bases, leaving 18 bases between the germline ends. The CDR3 protein is CASIRVGDWALHF. DNA of the CDR3: TGTGCCAGCATCAGAGTAGGGGATTGGGCCCTCCACTTT.

J is TRBJ2-3 and V is TRBV4-1; 10 nucleotides align to TRBD2. Trimming removed 4 bases from V and 6 bases from J; junction bases left unmatched: 7. This CDR3 has 15 residues. Germline CDR1 and CDR2: MGHRA and YSYEKL. This CDR3 is CASSPRASGSDTQYF. In nucleotides, the CDR3 is TGCGCCAGCAGCCCTAGGGCTAGCGGGAGCGATACGCAGTATTTT.

This chain uses TRBV5-4 with TRBJ2-2; D is unclear. V was trimmed by 3 bases and J by 6 bases, leaving 9 bases between them. The CDR3 contains 13 residues. Germline V CDR1 and CDR2: SGHNT, YYREEE (reference sequence). CDR3: CASSSLPAGELFF. In DNA, the CDR3 is TGTGCCAGCAGCTCCCTACCTGCCGGGGAGCTGTTTTTT.

The chain is built from TRBV9 and TRBJ1-2, with 12 bases lining up with TRBD1. Losses at the gene ends were 0 bases for V and 6 bases for J; bases not matched to a gene: 9. The CDR3 spans 17 residues. Germline loops: CDR1 SGDLS, CDR2 YYNGEE. The DNA for the CDR3 is TGTGCCAGCAGCGTAGGTGGGACAGGGGGCGCCTGGGATGGCTACACCTTC. Its translation: CASSVGGTGGAWDGYTF.

This clonotype was detected ten times or more. This rearrangement joins TRBV5-1 to TRBJ2-1; 12 positions agree with TRBD2. The CDR3 is 15 amino acids. Unmatched junction bases numbered 5, after V lost 2 bases and J lost 8 bases. Looked up from germline, CDR1 is SGHRS and CDR2 is YFSETQ. CDR3 sequence (DNA): TGCGCCAGCAGCTTACTAGCGGGAGGTTCCTATGAGCAGTTCTTC. This translates into CASSLLAGGSYEQFF.

The V gene is TRBV7-3, the J gene TRBJ2-7; 9 positions agree with TRBD1. Germline lookup yields CDR1 SGHTA and CDR2 FQGTGA. The CDR3 consists of 16 residues. V was clipped by 2 bases and J by 5 bases; unmatched bases: 10. In DNA, the CDR3 is TGTGCCAGCAGCTTAGCTGGGGACAGGGCGGGCCACGAGCAGTACTTC. Encoded protein: CASSLAGDRAGHEQYF.

The chain employs TRBV7-9 and TRBJ2-7; D is unclear. The V gene's germline CDR1 is SEHNR and CDR2 FQNEAQ (reference sequence). The V gene lost 0 bases and the J gene lost 5 bases, with 5 bases spanning the gap. This CDR3 comprises 12 residues. CDR3 DNA: TGTGCCAGCAGCTTAGCTGTCCACGAGCAGTACTTC. It encodes CASSLAVHEQYF. Together with reference TRBV7-9 and TRBJ2-7, the CDR3 gives the full variable domain: DTGVSQNPRHKITKRGQNVTFRCDPISEHNRLYWYRQTLGQGPEFLTYFQNEAQLEKSRLLSDRFSAERPKGSFSTLEIQRTEQGDSAMYLCASSLAVHEQYFGPGTRLTVT.

This clonotype was detected only once. The chain uses TRBV25-1 and TRBJ2-2, with D perhaps matching TRBD2 (6 bases). Trimming removed 1 base from V and 3 bases from J, with 12 bases in between. Germline CDR1 and CDR2: MGHDK and SYGVNS. This CDR3 has 16 residues. In nucleotides, the CDR3 is TGTGCCAGCAGTGAATTCCAGGGCGGGGACACCGGGGAGCTGTTTTTT. Translation gives CASSEFQGGDTGELFF. Together with reference TRBV25-1 and TRBJ2-2, the CDR3 gives the full variable domain: EADIYQTPRYLVIGTGKKITLECSQTMGHDKMYWYQQDPGMELHLIHYSYGVNSTEKGDLSSESTVSRIRTEHFPLTLESARPSHTSQYLCASSEFQGGDTGELFFGEGSRLTVL.

The chain couples TRBV7-3 to TRBJ1-2; 9 nucleotides agree with TRBD1. CDR1 is SGHTA and CDR2 is FQGTGA in the germline V gene. With 4 bases clipped from V and 0 bases from J, the junction kept 3 bases outside the gene matches. This CDR3 has 15 residues. Here the CDR3 DNA reads TGTGCCAGCAGCTCGGGGACAGGGACTAACTATGGCTACACCTTC. Translation: CASSSGTGTNYGYTF.

This clonotype was seen repeatedly, ten times or more. This chain joins TRBV27 and TRBJ2-7; no firm D call. The V end lost 6 bases, the J end lost 1 base, and 16 bases lay between the germline ends. The germline V gene has CDR1 MNHEY and CDR2 SMNVEV (reference sequence). There are 15 residues in the CDR3. Here the CDR3 reads CASRTYAGASYEQYF. In DNA, the CDR3 is TGTGCCAGCAGGACTTACGCCGGAGCGTCCTACGAGCAGTACTTC.

This clonotype was counted at least ten times. CDR3 nucleotide sequence: TGTGCCAGCAGTTTACTGCTCAATCAGCCCCAGCATTTT. It yields the protein CASSLLLNQPQHF. V usage is TRBV27 and J usage is TRBJ1-5; D ambiguous. There are 13 residues in the CDR3. The V end was cut by 2 bases, the J end by 3 bases, with 5 bases between. Germline assignment: CDR1 MNHEY and CDR2 SMNVEV (reference sequence).

This clonotype was counted a single time. The genes are TRBV15 and TRBJ2-7; D assignment may be TRBD1 or TRBD2 (5 bases each). V was clipped by 3 bases and J by 7 bases, with 19 bases between them. The CDR3 totals 15 residues. CDR1 is LNHNV and CDR2 is YYDKDF in the germline V gene (reference sequence). The CDR3 coding sequence is TGTGCCACCAGCAGCCAAGTGTTTGGGACGGGGGAGCAGTACTTC. It specifies CATSSQVFGTGEQYF.

Ten or more counts support this clonotype. The chain uses TRBV5-4 and TRBJ2-1; D remains unclear. CDR1 is SGHNT, CDR2 YYREEE, per germline (reference sequence). This CDR3 has 14 residues. V shed 4 bases and J shed 5 bases, with 13 bases lying between them. Here the CDR3 DNA reads TGTGCCAGCAGCCGCCGCGGACGCCACAATGAGCAGTTCTTC. Protein product: CASSRRGRHNEQFF.

The V gene is TRBV30, the J gene TRBJ2-1; no reliable D call. In germline, CDR1 is GTSNPN, CDR2 SVGIG (reference sequence). Trimming pared 4 bases from V and 2 bases from J, leaving 15 bases between. The CDR3 consists of 15 residues. The CDR3 DNA is TGTGCCTGGACCGCTGGCAGAGGCCCCTACAATGAGCAGTTCTTC. Its protein product is CAWTAGRGPYNEQFF.

The chain has TRBV15 and TRBJ2-3; a possible D gene is TRBD2 (6 bases). CDR3 length equals 16 residues. The germline CDR1 and CDR2 sequences are LNHNV and YYDKDF (reference sequence). V lost 1 base and J lost 0, with 11 bases in between. The CDR3 sequence is CATSRVGGGSTDTQYF. Written as DNA, the CDR3 is TGTGCCACCAGCAGAGTTGGTGGGGGGAGCACAGATACGCAGTATTTT.

The V gene is TRBV24-1, the J gene TRBJ1-2; D gene unclear. CDR1 is KGHDR and CDR2 is SFDVKD in the germline V gene. This CDR3 has 14 amino acids. V lost 4 bases to trimming and J lost 7 bases, with 15 bases between them. CDR3: CATSDPGRERGYTF. The CDR3 nucleotides read TGTGCCACCAGTGACCCCGGGCGGGAGCGTGGCTACACCTTC.

The rearrangement joins TRBV24-1 to TRBJ1-4; 9 nucleotides line up with TRBD1. Germline V gene data show CDR1 as KGHDR and CDR2 as SFDVKD. Trimming took 9 bases from V and 6 from J; bases not matched to a gene: 13. CDR3 length: 16 residues. CDR3 coding DNA: TGTGCCACCCGTACCGAGTGGACAGGGGTTGATGAAAAACTGTTTTTT. Amino acid sequence: CATRTEWTGVDEKLFF.

CDR3 protein: CASSQETGRYEQYF. The CDR3 DNA reads TGCGCCAGCAGCCAAGAGACGGGCCGTTACGAGCAGTACTTC. This sequence joins TRBV4-1 and TRBJ2-7; D is uncertain. Germline CDR1 is MGHRA and CDR2 is YSYEKL. The CDR3 totals 14 residues. V gave up 0 bases and J gave up 4 bases, with 10 bases separating them.

The V call is TRBV6-2 or TRBV6-3, the J call TRBJ1-5, with D possibly being TRBD1 (6 bases). V gave up 0 bases and J gave up 6 bases, with 6 bases separating them. This CDR3 region has 13 residues. From germline, CDR1 is MNHEY and CDR2 SVGEGT. CDR3 DNA: TGTGCCAGCAGTTACTCGGACAGTCAGCCCCAGCATTTT. It yields the protein CASSYSDSQPQHF.

The chain links TRBV20-1 to TRBJ2-7; no firm D call. The V gene lost 3 bases and the J gene lost 5 bases, with 14 bases spanning the gap. There are 13 residues in the CDR3. Germline V gene lookup returns CDR1 DFQATT and CDR2 SNEGSKA (reference sequence). The CDR3: CSASPAFGDEQYF. CDR3 DNA: TGCAGTGCTAGCCCAGCGTTTGGCGACGAGCAGTACTTC.